The present entry profiles one T cell receptor (beta chain) with its context. These data come from a study of blood T cell repertoires in COVID-19. Study information: Sources were T cells, B-cell-depleted T cells, or PBMCs; the material itself was cDNA or gDNA.

The CDR3 runs to 18 residues. Germline V gives CDR1 LNHDA, CDR2 SQIVND (reference sequence). Trimming at V came to 5 bases and at J to 8 bases, leaving 23 bases not matched to a gene. Original processing methods: Amplifying reference gene primers gave estimates of nucleated cell counts. Sequencing used immunoSEQ multiplex PCR; TCRdb keeps in-frame clones, though not all of them. V and J calls and clone size follow that table, whereas D and trimming were derived from the DNA. The repertoire holds 110,000 to 150,000 clones, with approximately 86% as singletons. Sequencing was carried out using peripheral blood. The rearrangement joins TRBV19 to TRBJ1-2; 7 bases agree with TRBD1. The receptor comes from a woman aged 55-70 years with acute or convalescent COVID-19. CDR3 nucleotides: TGTGCCAGTAGTCCTACCCCGGGACAGCCTCCACACTGGGAGGGCTACACCTTC. Its translation is CASSPTPGQPPHWEGYTF.